Listed below are T cell receptor beta chains from one sample, sequenced in a study of cytomegalovirus exposure and HLA in healthy donors. Sequenced by immunoSEQ multiplex PCR; TCRdb stores in-frame clones only, minus some. The sample shows 80,000 or so clones, 67% of them seen only once. Sequencing was done on a sample of PBMCs. These receptors were obtained from a woman aged 50 to 60 in good health and CMV-seropositive. The CDR3 runs from the conserved cysteine through the conserved F or W. D genes are given only for firm matches. Clone sizes are given selectively: once, few, many, or a class where the clone is expanded.

v_call: TRBV7-7
d_call: TRBD1
j_call: TRBJ2-6
clone_size: -
cdr3_nt: TGTGCTAGCAGCGAAGGCAGGGGGACCTCTGGGGCCAACGTCCTGACTTTC
cdr3_aa: CASSEGRGTSGANVLTF

v_call: TRBV19
d_call: TRBD1
j_call: TRBJ1-5
clone_size: -
cdr3_nt: TGTGCCGTCGGGAAACAGGGGCGGAGAGATCAGCCCCAGCATTTT
cdr3_aa: CAVGKQGRRDQPQHF

v_call: TRBV28
d_call: -
j_call: TRBJ1-5
clone_size: -
cdr3_nt: TGTGCCAGCATCTTTTCGGCAGGGGACATTAGCAATCAGCCCCAGCATTTT
cdr3_aa: CASIFSAGDISNQPQHF

v_call: TRBV21-1
d_call: -
j_call: TRBJ1-1
clone_size: -
cdr3_nt: TGTGCCAGCGACCGGAGGAGGGAGCTGAACACTGAAGCTTTCTTT
cdr3_aa: CASDRRRELNTEAFF

v_call: TRBV28
d_call: -
j_call: TRBJ2-2
clone_size: -
cdr3_nt: TGTGCCAGCAGTTTACGGGGATTTACCGGGGAGCTGTTTTTT
cdr3_aa: CASSLRGFTGELFF

v_call: TRBV11-2
d_call: TRBD1
j_call: TRBJ1-3
clone_size: -
cdr3_nt: TGTGCCAGCAGCTTAGCCCTCACAGGGGCAGGCACCATATATTTT
cdr3_aa: CASSLALTGAGTIYF

v_call: TRBV9
d_call: TRBD2
j_call: TRBJ2-7
clone_size: -
cdr3_nt: TGTGCCAGCAGCGTTTCCATCACGGGGGGGGACAAGCAGTACTTC
cdr3_aa: CASSVSITGGDKQYF

v_call: TRBV23-1
d_call: TRBD2
j_call: TRBJ2-2
clone_size: -
cdr3_nt: TGCGCCAGCAGTCAATTAAGCGGGGGGGCCTCTGGGGAGCTGTTTTTT
cdr3_aa: CASSQLSGGASGELFF

v_call: TRBV28
d_call: -
j_call: TRBJ1-2
clone_size: -
cdr3_nt: TGTGCTCGCCGCTGGGGGGGGATTACCCTCTACTATGGCTACACCTTC
cdr3_aa: CARRWGGITLYYGYTF

v_call: TRBV19
d_call: -
j_call: TRBJ1-1
clone_size: -
cdr3_nt: TGTGCCAGTAGTATGAGAGGAGGGATTATCAACACTGAAGCTTTCTTT
cdr3_aa: CASSMRGGIINTEAFF

v_call: TRBV6-5
d_call: -
j_call: TRBJ1-1
clone_size: -
cdr3_nt: TGTGCCAGCAGTTACGATCGAGACACTGAAGCTTTCTTT
cdr3_aa: CASSYDRDTEAFF

v_call: TRBV13
d_call: -
j_call: TRBJ2-5
clone_size: -
cdr3_nt: TGTGCCAGCAGCCCGGGGTCAGCGGGTGTCCAAGAGACCCAGTACTTC
cdr3_aa: CASSPGSAGVQETQYF

v_call: TRBV2
d_call: TRBD2
j_call: TRBJ2-3
clone_size: few
cdr3_nt: TGTGCCAGCAGTGTGGGGGGGGCAGATACGCAGTATTTT
cdr3_aa: CASSVGGADTQYF

v_call: TRBV28
d_call: -
j_call: TRBJ1-4
clone_size: -
cdr3_nt: TGTGCCAGCAAGATAGGACTCAATGTGGGAAAACTGTTTTTT
cdr3_aa: CASKIGLNVGKLFF

v_call: TRBV19
d_call: -
j_call: TRBJ1-4
clone_size: -
cdr3_nt: TGTGCCAGTAGTACCGACAGTGAAAAACTGTTTTTT
cdr3_aa: CASSTDSEKLFF

v_call: TRBV5-4
d_call: -
j_call: TRBJ2-5
clone_size: -
cdr3_nt: TGTGCCAGCTACCATGGATCGACTAGATACCAAGAGACCCAGTACTTC
cdr3_aa: CASYHGSTRYQETQYF

v_call: TRBV4-1
d_call: -
j_call: TRBJ1-3
clone_size: -
cdr3_nt: TGCGCCAGCAGCCACTTGACCTCGACAGACGGTGTGACCATATATTTT
cdr3_aa: CASSHLTSTDGVTIYF

v_call: TRBV10-1
d_call: TRBD1
j_call: TRBJ1-2
clone_size: -
cdr3_nt: TGCGCCAGCCCGTGGACAGGGGAATTGTCGGGCTATGGCTACACCTTC
cdr3_aa: CASPWTGELSGYGYTF

v_call: TRBV27
d_call: -
j_call: TRBJ2-3
clone_size: -
cdr3_nt: TGTGCCAGCACCTACCGACTGTCACAAGATACGCAGTATTTT
cdr3_aa: CASTYRLSQDTQYF

v_call: TRBV30
d_call: -
j_call: TRBJ2-3
clone_size: -
cdr3_nt: TGTGCCTGGAGCACTGGGACTAGCACAGATACGCAGTATTTT
cdr3_aa: CAWSTGTSTDTQYF

v_call: TRBV7-8
d_call: TRBD2
j_call: TRBJ2-3
clone_size: -
cdr3_nt: TGTGCCAGCAGCTTAGCGGCTAGCGGGGGGGCAGATACGCAGTATTTT
cdr3_aa: CASSLAASGGADTQYF

v_call: TRBV19
d_call: TRBD2
j_call: TRBJ2-4
clone_size: -
cdr3_nt: TGTGCCAGTAGTCCCCGCGGGGGGCCTCTGGAAAACATTCAGTACTTC
cdr3_aa: CASSPRGGPLENIQYF

v_call: TRBV21-1
d_call: -
j_call: TRBJ2-5
clone_size: once
cdr3_nt: TGTGCCAGCAGCAAATGGGACTTAAGGGCCCAGTACTTC
cdr3_aa: CASSKWDLRAQYF

v_call: TRBV5-1
d_call: -
j_call: TRBJ2-2
clone_size: -
cdr3_nt: TGCGCCAGCAGCTTGGAATCGGTCGGGACTCCTTTCACCGGGGAGCTGTTTTTT
cdr3_aa: CASSLESVGTPFTGELFF

v_call: TRBV19
d_call: -
j_call: TRBJ1-3
clone_size: -
cdr3_nt: TGTGCCAGTAGTATGAAGCGGGGCGACGGAAACACCATATATTTT
cdr3_aa: CASSMKRGDGNTIYF

v_call: TRBV7-9
d_call: -
j_call: TRBJ1-2
clone_size: -
cdr3_nt: TGTGCCAGCAGCTTAGAGGAGTCTGGGGGCTACACCTTC
cdr3_aa: CASSLEESGGYTF

v_call: TRBV11-2
d_call: -
j_call: TRBJ1-2
clone_size: few
cdr3_nt: TGTGCCAGCAGCTTCAACGAGGTGAACTATGGCTACACCTTC
cdr3_aa: CASSFNEVNYGYTF